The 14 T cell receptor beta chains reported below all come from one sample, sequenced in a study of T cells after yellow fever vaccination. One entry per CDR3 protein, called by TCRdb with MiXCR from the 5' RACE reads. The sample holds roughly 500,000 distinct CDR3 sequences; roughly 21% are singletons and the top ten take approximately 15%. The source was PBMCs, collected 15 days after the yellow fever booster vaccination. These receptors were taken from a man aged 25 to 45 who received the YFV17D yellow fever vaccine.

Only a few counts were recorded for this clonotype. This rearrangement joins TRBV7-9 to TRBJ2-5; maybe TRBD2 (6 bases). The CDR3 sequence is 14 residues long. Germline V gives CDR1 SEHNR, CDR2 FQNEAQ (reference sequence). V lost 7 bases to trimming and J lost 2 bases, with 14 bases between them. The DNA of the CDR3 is TGTGCCAGCACCAAGAGGGGAGGTCAAGAGACCCAGTACTTC. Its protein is CASTKRGGQETQYF.

The CDR3 DNA follows: TGCAGCGTAGTGGATGCGAACACCGGGGAGCTGTTTTTT. Its translation is CSVVDANTGELFF. V is TRBV29-1 and J is TRBJ2-2; D not certain. This CDR3 has 13 residues. Between the trimmed V and J ends, which lost 6 bases and 0 bases, there was a span of 8 bases. CDR1 is SQVTM, CDR2 ANQGSEA, per germline.

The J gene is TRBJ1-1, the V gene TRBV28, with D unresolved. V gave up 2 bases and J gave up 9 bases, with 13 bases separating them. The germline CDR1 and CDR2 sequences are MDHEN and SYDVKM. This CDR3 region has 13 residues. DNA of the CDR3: TGTGCCAGCAGTTTAACGGATCCCTTGCAAGCTTTCTTT. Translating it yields CASSLTDPLQAFF.

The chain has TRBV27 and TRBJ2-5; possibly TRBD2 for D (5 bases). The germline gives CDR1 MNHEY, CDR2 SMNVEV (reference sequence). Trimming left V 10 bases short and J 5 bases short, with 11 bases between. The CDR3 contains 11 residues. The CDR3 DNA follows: TGTGCCACCGGAAGGAGGGAGACCCAGTACTTC. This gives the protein CATGRRETQYF.

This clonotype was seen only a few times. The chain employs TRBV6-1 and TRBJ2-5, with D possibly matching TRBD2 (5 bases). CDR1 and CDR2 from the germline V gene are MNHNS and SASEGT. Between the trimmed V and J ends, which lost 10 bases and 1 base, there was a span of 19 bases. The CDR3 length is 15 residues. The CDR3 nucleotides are TGTGCCACCCGGTCGGGGAACCTTTTCCAAGAGACCCAGTACTTC. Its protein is CATRSGNLFQETQYF.

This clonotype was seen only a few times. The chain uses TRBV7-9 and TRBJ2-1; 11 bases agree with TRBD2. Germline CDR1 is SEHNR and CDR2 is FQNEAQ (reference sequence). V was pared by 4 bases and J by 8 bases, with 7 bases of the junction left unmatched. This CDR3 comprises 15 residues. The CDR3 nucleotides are TGTGCCAGCAGCTCCACTAGCGGGAGAGCAGATGAGCAGTTCTTC. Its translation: CASSSTSGRADEQFF.

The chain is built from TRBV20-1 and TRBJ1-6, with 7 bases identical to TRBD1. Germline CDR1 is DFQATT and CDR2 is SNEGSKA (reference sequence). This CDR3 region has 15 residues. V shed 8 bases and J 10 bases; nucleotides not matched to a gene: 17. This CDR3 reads CSSYRGLTPESPLHF. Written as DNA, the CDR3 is TGCAGTTCGTACAGGGGTCTGACGCCTGAATCACCCCTCCACTTT.

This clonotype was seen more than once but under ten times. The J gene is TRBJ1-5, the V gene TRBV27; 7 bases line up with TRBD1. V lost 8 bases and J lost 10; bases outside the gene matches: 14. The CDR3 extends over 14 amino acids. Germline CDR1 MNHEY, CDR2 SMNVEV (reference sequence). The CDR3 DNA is TGTGCCAGCTCGAAGAGGGACAGAGGGAGACCCCAGCATTTT. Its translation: CASSKRDRGRPQHF.

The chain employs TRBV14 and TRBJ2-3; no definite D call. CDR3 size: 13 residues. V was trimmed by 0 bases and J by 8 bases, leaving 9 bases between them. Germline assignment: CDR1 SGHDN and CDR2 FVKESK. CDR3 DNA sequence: TGTGCCAGCAGCCAAGATCTCAATCCTACGCAGTATTTT. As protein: CASSQDLNPTQYF.

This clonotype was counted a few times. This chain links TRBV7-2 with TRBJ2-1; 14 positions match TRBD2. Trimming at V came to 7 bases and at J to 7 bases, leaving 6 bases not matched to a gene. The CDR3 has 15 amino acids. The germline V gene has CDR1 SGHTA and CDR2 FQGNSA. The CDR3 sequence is CASTGTSGRVNEQFF. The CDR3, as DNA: TGTGCCAGCACCGGGACTAGCGGGAGAGTTAATGAGCAGTTCTTC.

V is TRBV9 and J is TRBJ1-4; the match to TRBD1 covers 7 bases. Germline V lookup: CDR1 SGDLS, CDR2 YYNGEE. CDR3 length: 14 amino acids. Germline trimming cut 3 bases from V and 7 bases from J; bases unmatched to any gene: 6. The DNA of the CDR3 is TGTGCCAGCAGCGCCCGAGGGACAGCTGAAAAACTGTTTTTT. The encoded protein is CASSARGTAEKLFF.

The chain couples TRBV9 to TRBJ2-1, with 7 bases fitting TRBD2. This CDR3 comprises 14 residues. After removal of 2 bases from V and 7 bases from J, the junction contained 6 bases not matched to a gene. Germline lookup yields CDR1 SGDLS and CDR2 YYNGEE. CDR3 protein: CASSVSGGWNEQFF. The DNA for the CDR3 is TGTGCCAGCAGCGTCTCGGGAGGTTGGAATGAGCAGTTCTTC.

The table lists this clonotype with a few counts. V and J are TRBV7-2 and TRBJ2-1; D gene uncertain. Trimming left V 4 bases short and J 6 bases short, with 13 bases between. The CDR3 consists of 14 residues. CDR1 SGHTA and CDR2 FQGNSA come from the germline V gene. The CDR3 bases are TGTGCCAGCAGCTCCTCCTCACTCGTCAATGAGCAGTTCTTC. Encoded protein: CASSSSSLVNEQFF.

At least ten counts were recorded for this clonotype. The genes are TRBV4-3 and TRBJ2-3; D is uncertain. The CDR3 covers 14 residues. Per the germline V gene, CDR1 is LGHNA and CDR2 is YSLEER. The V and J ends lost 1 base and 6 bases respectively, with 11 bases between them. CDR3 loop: CASSQGLLTDTQYF. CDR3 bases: TGCGCCAGCAGCCAAGGCCTCTTAACGGATACGCAGTATTTT.